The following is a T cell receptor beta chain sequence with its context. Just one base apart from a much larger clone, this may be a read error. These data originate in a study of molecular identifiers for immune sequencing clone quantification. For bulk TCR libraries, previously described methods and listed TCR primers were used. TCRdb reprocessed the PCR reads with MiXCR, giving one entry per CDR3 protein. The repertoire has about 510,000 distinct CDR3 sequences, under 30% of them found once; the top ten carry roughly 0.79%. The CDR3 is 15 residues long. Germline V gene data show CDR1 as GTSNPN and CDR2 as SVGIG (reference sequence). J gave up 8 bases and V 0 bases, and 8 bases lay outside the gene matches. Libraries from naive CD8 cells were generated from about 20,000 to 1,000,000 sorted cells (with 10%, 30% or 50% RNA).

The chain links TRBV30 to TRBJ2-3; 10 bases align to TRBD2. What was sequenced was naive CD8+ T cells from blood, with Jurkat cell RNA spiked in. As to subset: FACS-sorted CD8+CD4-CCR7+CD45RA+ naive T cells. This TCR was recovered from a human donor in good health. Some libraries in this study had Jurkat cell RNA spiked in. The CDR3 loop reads CAWSVEAGGPGTQYF. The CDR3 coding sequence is TGTGCCTGGAGTGTAGAAGCGGGGGGGCCAGGTACGCAGTATTTT.